This TCR beta chain was sequenced for a study of molecular identifiers for immune sequencing clone quantification. General observations from the study: Over 99% of effector molecules, yet under 1% of naive-cell molecules, were held by clones above 20 RNA copies.

Per the germline V gene, CDR1 is SGHAT and CDR2 is FQNNGV. The V end lost 3 bases, the J end lost 6 bases, and 7 bases lay between the germline ends. The CDR3 extends over 12 amino acids. Each CDR3 protein is one row after TCRdb ran MiXCR on the PCR reads. The table records roughly 100,000 distinct CDR3 sequences, 30% to 45% of them present only once. This clonotype has just a few counts. Its antigen is unidentified. This receptor was obtained from a human donor in good health. Some libraries in this study had Jurkat cell RNA spiked in. The chain joins TRBV11-2 to TRBJ2-3; D gene ambiguous. Sequencing input: naive CD8+ T cells from blood, with Jurkat cell RNA spiked in. Subset indicated: FACS-sorted CD8+CD4-CCR7+CD45RA+ naive T cells. In DNA, the CDR3 is TGTGCCAGCAGCTTCCCCATGGATACGCAGTATTTT. Encoded protein: CASSFPMDTQYF.